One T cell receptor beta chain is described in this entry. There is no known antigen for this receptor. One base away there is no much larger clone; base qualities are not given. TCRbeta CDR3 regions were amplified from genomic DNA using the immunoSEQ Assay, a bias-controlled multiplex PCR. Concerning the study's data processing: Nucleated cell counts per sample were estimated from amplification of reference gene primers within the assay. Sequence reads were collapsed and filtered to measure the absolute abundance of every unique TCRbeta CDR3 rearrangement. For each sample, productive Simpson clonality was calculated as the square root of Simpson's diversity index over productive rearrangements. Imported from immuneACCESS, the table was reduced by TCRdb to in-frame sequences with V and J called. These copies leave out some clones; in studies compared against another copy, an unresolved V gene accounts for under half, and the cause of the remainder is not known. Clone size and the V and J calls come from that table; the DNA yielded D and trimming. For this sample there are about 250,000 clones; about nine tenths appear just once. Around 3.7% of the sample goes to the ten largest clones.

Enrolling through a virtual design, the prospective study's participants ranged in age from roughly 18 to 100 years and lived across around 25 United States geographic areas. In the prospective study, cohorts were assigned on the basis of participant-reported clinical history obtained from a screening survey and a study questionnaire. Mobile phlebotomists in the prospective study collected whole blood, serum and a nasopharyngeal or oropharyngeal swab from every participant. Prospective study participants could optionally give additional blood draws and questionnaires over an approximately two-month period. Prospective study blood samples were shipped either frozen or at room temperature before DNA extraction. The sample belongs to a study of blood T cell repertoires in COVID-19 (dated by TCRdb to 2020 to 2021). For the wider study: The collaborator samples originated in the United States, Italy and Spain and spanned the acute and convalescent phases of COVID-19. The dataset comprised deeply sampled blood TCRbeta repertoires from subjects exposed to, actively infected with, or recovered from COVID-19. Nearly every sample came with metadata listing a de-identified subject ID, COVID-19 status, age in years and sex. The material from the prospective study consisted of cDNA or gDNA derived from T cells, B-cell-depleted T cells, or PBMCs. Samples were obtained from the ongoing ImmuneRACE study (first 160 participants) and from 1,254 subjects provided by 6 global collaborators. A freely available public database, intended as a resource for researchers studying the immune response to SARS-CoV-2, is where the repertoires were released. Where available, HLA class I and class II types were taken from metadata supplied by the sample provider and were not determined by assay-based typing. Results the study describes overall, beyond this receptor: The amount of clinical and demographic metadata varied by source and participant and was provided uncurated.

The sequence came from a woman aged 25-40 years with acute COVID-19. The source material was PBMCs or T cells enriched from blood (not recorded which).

The CDR3: CATSDITGENTGELFF. The DNA is TGTGCCACCAGTGATATTACAGGGGAGAACACCGGGGAGCTGTTTTTT. The chain uses TRBV24-1 and TRBJ2-2; 7 central nucleotides agree with TRBD1. The CDR1 and CDR2 encoded by the germline V gene are KGHDR and SFDVKD. Trimming takes 3 bases off V and 1 base off J; junction bases not matched to a gene: 4. The CDR3 has 16 amino acids, counting the end cysteine and phenylalanine. The only DNA kept is the CDR3, 48 bases in frame from the first base.